This TCR beta chain was captured in a study of blood T cell repertoires in COVID-19. About the study: Two consecutive negative NP/OP PCR tests, clearance, or resolved symptoms defined Cohort 3 recovery. T cells, B-cell-depleted T cells, or PBMCs provided the cDNA or gDNA that served as material.

Authors' analysis steps: Estimated nucleated cell counts came from reference gene primer amplification. Measured with immunoSEQ multiplex PCR; TCRdb has only the in-frame clones, and not every one. V and J calls plus clone size are reproduced from that table; the DNA served to infer D and trimming. This table has roughly 230,000 clones, around nine tenths appearing once. V lost 5 bases, J lost 1 base, and 5 bases stayed unmatched. Germline CDR1 and CDR2: LGHNA and YNFKEQ. The CDR3 is 16 residues long. Which cohort a participant joined came from the clinical history participants gave. The receptor comes from a man aged 30 to 39 in a cohort exposed to, infected with or recovered from COVID-19 (not recorded which). The chain carries TRBV4-2 and TRBJ2-3; TRBD2 matches 11 bases. Sample: PBMCs or T cells enriched from blood (not recorded which). CDR3 sequence (DNA): TGTGCCAGCAGCTCTCGGGGACTAGCGGGCACAGATACGCAGTATTTT. Translated: CASSSRGLAGTDTQYF.